This T cell receptor (beta chain) was identified during a study of blood T cells in healthy people across ages. Overall study context: In model experiments, template switching was able to capture about one barcoded beta molecule for every two T cells that were present.

CDR1 is DFQATT and CDR2 is SNEGSKA in the germline V gene (reference sequence). The CDR3 runs 14 residues. With V trimmed by 1 base and J by 3 bases, 3 bases remained unmatched. Worth noting for this clonotype: Its antigen is unknown.

For the second PCR, which ran for roughly 6 to 12 cycles, a sample-barcoded 5' primer and a J-beta primer mix were used. TCRdb passed the 5' RACE reads through MiXCR, listing each CDR3 protein once. The data show approximately 790,000 distinct CDR3 sequences, about 59% seen once. General study findings and limits: PBMCs were not sorted, which prevented a conclusive comparison of naive versus antigen-experienced cells. The authors considered diversity estimates from one million T cells to be underestimates.

This clonotype originated in a man aged 25-40 years in good health. V and J are TRBV20-1 and TRBJ2-3, with 8 bases identical to TRBD1. The sequencing sample was made of blood. Here the CDR3 reads CSARAGGRTDTQYF. As DNA, the CDR3 is TGCAGTGCTAGAGCAGGGGGCAGGACAGATACGCAGTATTTT.